The 30 T cell receptor beta chains given below trace back to one sample, sequenced in a study of blood T cell repertoires in COVID-19. The repertoire was sequenced with immunoSEQ multiplex PCR; TCRdb's copy has only in-frame clones and lacks some. The top ten hold about 40% of the sample, which has some 150,000 clones, less than 90% seen once. The sequencing sample was made of peripheral blood. The receptors here all came from a human donor in a cohort sampled during active COVID-19.

This sequence joins TRBV7-2 and TRBJ2-2; 9 nucleotides align to TRBD1. With V trimmed by 4 bases and J by 1 base, 1 base remained unmatched. Germline CDR1 is SGHTA and CDR2 is FQGNSA. This CDR3 region has 15 residues. For the CDR3, the DNA is TGTGCCAGCAGCTCGGGACAGGGGAACACCGGGGAGCTGTTTTTT. This gives the protein CASSSGQGNTGELFF.

The chain recombines TRBV3-1 (or the pseudogene TRBV3-2) with TRBJ1-2; maybe TRBD1 (6 bases). CDR3 size: 14 residues. V was clipped by 1 base and J by 6 bases, with 12 bases between them. Germline-derived CDR1 and CDR2 are LGHDT and YNNKEL (reference sequence). CDR3 in amino acids: CASSQVLTGHGYTF. The CDR3 nucleotides are TGTGCCAGCAGCCAAGTCCTCACAGGGCATGGCTACACCTTC.

The chain couples TRBV24-1 to TRBJ2-3; 8 bases agree with TRBD2. The V gene end was trimmed by 5 bases and the J gene end by 4 bases; junction bases not matched to a gene: 7. Germline CDR1 is KGHDR and CDR2 is SFDVKD. The CDR3 loop spans 15 amino acids. CDR3 nucleotides: TGTGCCACCAGTGTTATCGGGGGGGCCGCAGATACGCAGTATTTT. It is translated as CATSVIGGAADTQYF.

In DNA, the CDR3 is TGCGCCAGCAGTGAGTCTTCCAGGGGGCTCTCAGATACGCAGTATTTT. It yields the protein CASSESSRGLSDTQYF. This rearrangement joins TRBV10-1 to TRBJ2-3; 8 nucleotides match TRBD1. CDR1 is WNHNN and CDR2 is SYGVQD in the germline V gene (reference sequence). J lost 4 bases, V lost 0 bases, and 6 bases had no gene match. The length of the CDR3 is 16 residues.

This chain uses TRBV6-4 with TRBJ2-3, with 9 bases identical to TRBD2. The CDR3 sequence is 18 residues long. The germline gives CDR1 MRHNA, CDR2 SNTAGT. Losses at the gene ends were 0 bases for V and 1 base for J; bases not matched to a gene: 8. The CDR3 DNA reads TGTGCCAGCAGTGACTCGAAGGTTAGCGGGGGAGGCACAGATACGCAGTATTTT. Translating it yields CASSDSKVSGGGTDTQYF.

The genes are TRBV10-1 and TRBJ2-7, with D possibly matching TRBD2 (6 bases). V was trimmed by 3 bases and J by 3 bases, leaving 9 bases between them. The CDR3 contains 13 residues. Germline V gives CDR1 WNHNN, CDR2 SYGVQD (reference sequence). Here the CDR3 reads CASSEAGSYEQYF. In nucleotides, the CDR3 is TGCGCCAGCAGTGAAGCCGGGAGCTACGAGCAGTACTTC.

V gene TRBV4-3 combines with J gene TRBJ1-2, with 8 bases aligning to TRBD1. This CDR3 comprises 15 residues. V shed 2 bases and J 4 bases; nucleotides not matched to a gene: 6. CDR1 LGHNA and CDR2 YSLEER come from the germline V gene. As DNA, the CDR3 is TGCGCCAGCAGCCAATCCGGCCAGGGGGCCTATGGCTACACCTTC. This codes for CASSQSGQGAYGYTF.

CDR3 amino acids: CASSPLGLPYEQYF. CDR3 DNA sequence: TGTGCCAGCAGCCCCCTGGGACTTCCCTACGAGCAGTACTTC. The chain links TRBV7-9 to TRBJ2-7, with a possible D match to TRBD2 (6 bases). This CDR3 is 14 amino acids long. V was pared by 5 bases and J by 2 bases, with 13 bases between. Germline assignment: CDR1 SEHNR and CDR2 FQNEAQ (reference sequence).

The chain joins TRBV5-5 to TRBJ1-3; D is unclear. V was shortened by 1 base and J by 2 bases, with 7 bases between the two germline ends. Germline CDR1 reads SGHKS; CDR2 reads YYEKEE (reference sequence). This CDR3 is 14 amino acids long. CDR3 sequence reads: CASSLIGAGNTIYF. CDR3 coding DNA: TGTGCCAGCAGCTTGATCGGTGCTGGAAACACCATATATTTT.

The chain couples TRBV7-2 to TRBJ2-3; D is undetermined. V lost 3 bases and J lost 4, with 5 bases in between. The CDR3 is 12 amino acids. The germline V gene encodes CDR1 SGHTA and CDR2 FQGNSA. The CDR3 DNA reads as TGTGCCAGCAGCTTGCGTGCAGATACGCAGTATTTT. Translated: CASSLRADTQYF.

This clone was observed once. The V gene is TRBV7-2, the J gene TRBJ2-7; 9 bases match TRBD1. V lost 7 bases to trimming and J lost 0 bases; unmatched junction nucleotides: 4. The CDR3 is 14 amino acids. Germline V gene lookup returns CDR1 SGHTA and CDR2 FQGNSA. This CDR3 reads CASTLTGGSYEQYF. The CDR3 DNA reads as TGTGCCAGCACCCTGACAGGGGGCTCCTACGAGCAGTACTTC. Together with reference TRBV7-2 and TRBJ2-7, the CDR3 gives the full variable domain: GAGVSQSPSNKVTEKGKDVELRCDPISGHTALYWYRQSLGQGLEFLIYFQGNSAPDKSGLPSDRFSAERTGGSVSTLTIQRTQQEDSAVYLCASTLTGGSYEQYFGPGTRLTVT.

CDR3 coding DNA: TGCGCCAGCAGCTTTGAGGGGGATAACTATGGCTACACCTTC. Translation gives CASSFEGDNYGYTF. The chain links TRBV5-1 to TRBJ1-2, with D maybe TRBD1 (6 bases). In germline, CDR1 is SGHRS, CDR2 YFSETQ. The V and J ends lost 2 bases and 1 base respectively, with 9 bases between them. The CDR3 consists of 14 residues.

The gene calls are TRBV28 and TRBJ1-1; D unresolved. CDR3 length: 16 residues. Germline-derived CDR1 and CDR2 are MDHEN and SYDVKM. The germline V and J ends were trimmed by 7 bases and 1 base, with 19 bases remaining between them. CDR3 amino acids: CASISTPGGSNTEAFF. CDR3 nucleotides: TGTGCCAGCATTTCTACCCCCGGCGGGTCGAACACTGAAGCTTTCTTT.

V is TRBV14 and J is TRBJ2-2; D might be TRBD1 (6 bases). Per the germline V gene, CDR1 is SGHDN and CDR2 is FVKESK. CDR3 length: 16 residues. Trimming shortened V by 4 bases and J by 4 bases, and 16 bases separated the two germline ends. The CDR3 region is CASSRNSGVSTGELFF. The CDR3 DNA is TGTGCCAGCAGCCGAAACTCAGGGGTTTCCACCGGGGAGCTGTTTTTT.

V is TRBV28 and J is TRBJ1-3; D is possibly TRBD1 (6 bases). CDR1 and CDR2 from the germline V gene are MDHEN and SYDVKM. This CDR3 spans 14 amino acids. Trimming took off 4 bases at V and 4 bases at J, with 11 bases between the two ends. CDR3 region: CASSSQGKGNTIYF. The DNA of the CDR3 is TGTGCCAGCAGTTCACAGGGTAAAGGAAACACCATATATTTT.

Written as DNA, the CDR3 is TGTGCCAGCAGTTACGGAGACACTGAAGCTTTCTTT. Translating gives CASSYGDTEAFF. V and J are TRBV6-5 and TRBJ1-1; no clear D gene. V was clipped by 2 bases and J by 3 bases, with 4 bases between them. The CDR3 has 12 residues. The V gene's germline CDR1 is MNHEY and CDR2 SVGAGI.

The rearrangement joins TRBV30 to TRBJ2-6; D might be TRBD1 or TRBD2, each matching 6 bases. The germline gives CDR1 GTSNPN, CDR2 SVGIG (reference sequence). The length of the CDR3 is 17 residues. V was cut by 5 bases and J by 0 bases, with 17 bases left in between. Here the CDR3 reads CAWGRHVRGSGANVLTF. Written as DNA, the CDR3 is TGTGCCTGGGGGAGGCATGTCAGGGGCTCTGGGGCCAACGTCCTGACTTTC.

This clone was picked up a small number of times. The rearrangement uses TRBV4-1 and TRBJ2-2; 7 bases are a match to TRBD1. Trimming at V came to 1 base and at J to 6 bases, leaving 2 bases not matched to a gene. Germline V gene lookup returns CDR1 MGHRA and CDR2 YSYEKL. The CDR3 is 14 residues long. The CDR3 is CASSQVGGAGELFF. CDR3 nucleotide sequence: TGCGCCAGCAGCCAAGTAGGGGGCGCCGGGGAGCTGTTTTTT.

This sequence joins TRBV19 and TRBJ1-2, with D possibly matching TRBD1 (6 bases). V lost 7 bases to trimming and J lost 4 bases, with 22 bases between them. CDR3 size: 16 residues. Germline assignment: CDR1 LNHDA and CDR2 SQIVND (reference sequence). This CDR3 reads CASTPLQGREGYGYTF. The DNA of the CDR3 is TGTGCCAGTACCCCGTTACAGGGCCGGGAGGGCTATGGCTACACCTTC. Based on the CDR3 plus reference TRBV19 and TRBJ1-2, the full variable domain is DGGITQSPKYLFRKEGQNVTLSCEQNLNHDAMYWYRQDPGQGLRLIYYSQIVNDFQKGDIAEGYSVSREKKESFPLTVTSAQKNPTAFYLCASTPLQGREGYGYTFGSGTRLTVV.

This clone was seen just once. This chain connects TRBV11-1 to TRBJ1-1; TRBD1 is a possible D gene (5 bases). CDR3 length: 15 amino acids. Germline V CDR1 and CDR2: SGHAT, FQDESV (reference sequence). V lost 5 bases to trimming and J lost 4 bases, with 17 bases between them. CDR3 nucleotides: TGTGCCAGCAGCAGGGGCCGAGGACGGCGCACTGAAGCTTTCTTT. It translates to CASSRGRGRRTEAFF. The full variable domain, in which reference TRBV11-1 and TRBJ1-1 provide the parts outside the CDR3, is EAEVAQSPRYKITEKSQAVAFWCDPISGHATLYWYRQILGQGPELLVQFQDESVVDDSQLPKDRFSAERLKGVDSTLKIQPAELGDSAMYLCASSRGRGRRTEAFFGQGTRLTVV.

This rearrangement joins TRBV11-2 to TRBJ1-3; 8 bases line up with TRBD1. The CDR3 has 14 amino acids. Trimming cost V 5 bases and J 3 bases; bases outside gene matches: 3. Germline V gene data show CDR1 as SGHAT and CDR2 as FQNNGV. CDR3 bases: TGTGCCAGCAGCCTCGACAGGGGTGGAAACACCATATATTTT. Protein sequence: CASSLDRGGNTIYF.

J is TRBJ1-5 and V is TRBV5-6; 7 nucleotides line up with TRBD1. The V gene's germline CDR1 is SGHDT and CDR2 YYEEEE. Trimming removed 0 bases from V and 4 bases from J; junction bases left unmatched: 7. CDR3 length equals 16 residues. The CDR3 reads CASSLDRGFGNQPQHF. Written as DNA, the CDR3 is TGTGCCAGCAGCTTGGACAGGGGATTTGGTAATCAGCCCCAGCATTTT.

The genes are TRBV5-4 and TRBJ2-6, with 7 bases that match TRBD1. The CDR3 is made up of 18 amino acids. Germline V lookup: CDR1 SGHNT, CDR2 YYREEE (reference sequence). V was pared by 3 bases and J by 5 bases, with 14 bases of the junction left unmatched. CDR3 in amino acids: CASSSGQARAARANVLTF. In DNA form, the CDR3 reads TGTGCCAGCAGCTCCGGACAGGCGAGGGCAGCGAGGGCCAACGTCCTGACTTTC. Using reference TRBV5-4 and TRBJ2-6 for the parts outside the CDR3, the full variable domain is ETGVTQSPTHLIKTRGQQVTLRCSSQSGHNTVSWYQQALGQGPQFIFQYYREEENGRGNFPPRFSGLQFPNYSSELNVNALELDDSALYLCASSSGQARAARANVLTFGAGSRLTVL.

This sequence joins TRBV4-3 and TRBJ1-1; the match to TRBD1 covers 9 bases. The V segment lost 1 base and the J segment 8 bases; nucleotides outside the gene matches: 5. Germline V lookup: CDR1 LGHNA, CDR2 YSLEER. CDR3 size: 14 residues. CDR3 protein: CASSQGPDRGEAFF. The CDR3 DNA reads as TGCGCCAGCAGCCAAGGCCCGGACAGGGGAGAAGCTTTCTTT.

The J gene is TRBJ2-2, the V gene TRBV5-1, with D perhaps TRBD2 (6 bases). The CDR3 extends over 16 amino acids. V was pared by 6 bases and J by 0 bases, with 15 bases between. Germline CDR1 reads SGHRS; CDR2 reads YFSETQ. CDR3 loop: CASTPYGGPNTGELFF. In DNA, the CDR3 is TGCGCCAGCACCCCTTACGGGGGTCCGAACACCGGGGAGCTGTTTTTT. The complete variable domain, with remaining parts taken from reference TRBV5-1 and TRBJ2-2, reads KAGVTQTPRYLIKTRGQQVTLSCSPISGHRSVSWYQQTPGQGLQFLFEYFSETQRNKGNFPGRFSGRQFSNSRSEMNVSTLELGDSALYLCASTPYGGPNTGELFFGEGSRLTVL.

The genes are TRBV28 and TRBJ2-7; D unclear. Germline V gives CDR1 MDHEN, CDR2 SYDVKM. This CDR3 is 14 amino acids long. V lost 6 bases, J lost 3 bases, and 15 bases lay in between. The CDR3 DNA sequence: TGTGCCAGCAGACCCTACGAGGTTAACTACGAGCAGTACTTC. It translates to CASRPYEVNYEQYF. Together with reference TRBV28 and TRBJ2-7, the CDR3 gives the full variable domain: DVKVTQSSRYLVKRTGEKVFLECVQDMDHENMFWYRQDPGLGLRLIYFSYDVKMKEKGDIPEGYSVSREKKERFSLILESASTNQTSMYLCASRPYEVNYEQYFGPGTRLTVT.

This chain joins TRBV4-1 and TRBJ2-5; D might be TRBD2 (6 bases). Trimming pared 0 bases from V and 5 bases from J, leaving 13 bases between. Per the germline V gene, CDR1 is MGHRA and CDR2 is YSYEKL. The CDR3 length is 15 residues. The CDR3 reads CASSQEGGFGETQYF. In DNA, the CDR3 is TGCGCCAGCAGCCAAGAAGGAGGGTTTGGCGAGACCCAGTACTTC.

The CDR3 loop reads CASSAPAGHEKLFF. DNA of the CDR3: TGTGCCAGCAGCGCCCCCGCGGGACATGAAAAACTGTTTTTT. This chain connects TRBV5-5 to TRBJ1-4, with D possibly matching TRBD1 (5 bases). V lost 4 bases, J lost 6 bases, and 13 bases lay in between. The CDR3 is 14 residues long. CDR1 is SGHKS, CDR2 YYEKEE, per germline (reference sequence).

The CDR3: CASTTAGVSGANVLTF. As DNA, the CDR3 is TGTGCCAGCACCACGGCCGGGGTGTCTGGGGCCAACGTCCTGACTTTC. The genes are TRBV28 and TRBJ2-6; perhaps TRBD2 as D (5 bases). V lost 7 bases and J 1 base, leaving 14 bases between the germline ends. The V gene's germline CDR1 is MDHEN and CDR2 SYDVKM. The CDR3 totals 16 residues.

The chain has TRBV7-2 and TRBJ1-2; 8 positions match TRBD1. The CDR3 extends over 14 amino acids. The V gene's germline CDR1 is SGHTA and CDR2 FQGNSA. V lost 5 bases, J lost 8 bases, and 10 bases stayed unmatched. In nucleotides, the CDR3 is TGTGCCAGCAGCGCCACGACAGGGGAAGGCGGCTACACCTTC. Its translation is CASSATTGEGGYTF.